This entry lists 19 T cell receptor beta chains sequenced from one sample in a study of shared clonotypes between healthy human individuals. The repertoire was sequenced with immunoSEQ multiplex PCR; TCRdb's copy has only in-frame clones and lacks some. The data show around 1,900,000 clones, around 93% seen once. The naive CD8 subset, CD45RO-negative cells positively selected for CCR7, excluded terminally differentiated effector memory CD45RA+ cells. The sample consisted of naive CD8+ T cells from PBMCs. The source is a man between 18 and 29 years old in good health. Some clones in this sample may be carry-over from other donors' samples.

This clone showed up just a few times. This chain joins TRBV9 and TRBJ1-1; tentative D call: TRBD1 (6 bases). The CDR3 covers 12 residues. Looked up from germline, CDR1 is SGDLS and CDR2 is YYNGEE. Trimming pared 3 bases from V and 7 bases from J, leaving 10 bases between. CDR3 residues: CASSGNRDEAFF. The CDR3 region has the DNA TGTGCCAGCAGCGGAAACAGGGATGAAGCTTTCTTT.

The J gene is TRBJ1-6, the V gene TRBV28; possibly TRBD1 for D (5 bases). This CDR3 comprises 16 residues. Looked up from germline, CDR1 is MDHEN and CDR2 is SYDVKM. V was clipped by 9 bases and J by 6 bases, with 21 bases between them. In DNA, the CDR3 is TGTGCCAGAAAGACCCGCAGGGCGCTGGGTAATTCACCCCTCCACTTT. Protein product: CARKTRRALGNSPLHF.

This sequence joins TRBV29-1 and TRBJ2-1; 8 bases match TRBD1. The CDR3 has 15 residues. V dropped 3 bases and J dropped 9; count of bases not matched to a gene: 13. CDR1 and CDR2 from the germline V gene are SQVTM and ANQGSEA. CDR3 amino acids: CSVEVSGTGYSEQFF. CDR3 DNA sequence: TGCAGCGTTGAGGTTTCCGGGACAGGATACTCTGAGCAGTTCTTC.

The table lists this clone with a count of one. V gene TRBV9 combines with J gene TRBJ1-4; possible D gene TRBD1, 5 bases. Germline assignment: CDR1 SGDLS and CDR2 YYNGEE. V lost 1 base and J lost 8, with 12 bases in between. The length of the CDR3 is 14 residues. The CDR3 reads CASSVSGSQEKLFF. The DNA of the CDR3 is TGTGCCAGCAGCGTATCAGGGAGCCAGGAAAAACTGTTTTTT. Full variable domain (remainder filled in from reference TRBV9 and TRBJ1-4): DSGVTQTPKHLITATGQRVTLRCSPRSGDLSVYWYQQSLDQGLQFLIQYYNGEERAKGNILERFSAQQFPDLHSELNLSSLELGDSALYFCASSVSGSQEKLFFGSGTQLSVL.

The CDR3 sequence: CASSLGQSGNTIYF. CDR3 in DNA: TGTGCCAGCAGCTTAGGACAATCTGGAAACACCATATATTTT. The chain combines TRBV7-9 with TRBJ1-3; no reliable D call. CDR1 SEHNR and CDR2 FQNEAQ come from the germline V gene (reference sequence). The CDR3 is 14 residues long. V was pared by 1 base and J by 1 base, with 5 bases between.

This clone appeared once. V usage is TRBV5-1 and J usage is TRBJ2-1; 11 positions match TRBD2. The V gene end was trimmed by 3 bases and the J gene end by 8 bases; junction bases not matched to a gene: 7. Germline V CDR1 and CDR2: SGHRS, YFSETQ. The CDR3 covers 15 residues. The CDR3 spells CASSSLAGGRDEQFF. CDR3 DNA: TGCGCCAGCAGCTCCCTAGCGGGAGGAAGGGATGAGCAGTTCTTC.

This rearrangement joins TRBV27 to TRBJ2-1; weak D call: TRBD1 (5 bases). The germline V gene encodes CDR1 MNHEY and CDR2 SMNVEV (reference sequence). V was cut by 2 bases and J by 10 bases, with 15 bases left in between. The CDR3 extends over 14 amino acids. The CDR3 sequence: CASSLGWSQGEQFF. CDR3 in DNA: TGTGCCAGCAGTTTAGGGTGGTCCCAGGGAGAGCAGTTCTTC.

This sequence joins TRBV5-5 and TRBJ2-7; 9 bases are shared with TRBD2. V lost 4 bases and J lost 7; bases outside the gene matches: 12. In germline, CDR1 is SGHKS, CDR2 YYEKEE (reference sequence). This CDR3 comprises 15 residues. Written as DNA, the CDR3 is TGTGCCAGCAGCCCGGGCGCCGCGCTAGCGGGGGAGCAGTACTTC. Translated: CASSPGAALAGEQYF.

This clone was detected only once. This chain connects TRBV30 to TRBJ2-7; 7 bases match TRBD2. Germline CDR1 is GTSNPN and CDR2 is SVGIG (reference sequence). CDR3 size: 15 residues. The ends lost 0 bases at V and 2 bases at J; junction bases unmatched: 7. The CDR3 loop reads CAWSVGLAEAYEQYF. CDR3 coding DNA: TGTGCCTGGAGTGTTGGTCTAGCGGAGGCCTACGAGCAGTACTTC.

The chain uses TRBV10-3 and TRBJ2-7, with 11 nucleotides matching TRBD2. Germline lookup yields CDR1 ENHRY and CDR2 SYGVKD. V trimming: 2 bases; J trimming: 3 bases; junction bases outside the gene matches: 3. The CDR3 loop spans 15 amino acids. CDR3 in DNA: TGTGCCATCAGTGAGACGACTAGCGGGAACTACGAGCAGTACTTC. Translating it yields CAISETTSGNYEQYF.

The CDR3 loop reads CASSSTGLGLEQYF. CDR3 coding DNA: TGTGCCAGCAGCTCCACGGGGCTAGGTCTCGAGCAGTACTTC. V is TRBV7-2 and J is TRBJ2-7; D is tentatively TRBD1 or TRBD2 (5 bases each). The V end was cut by 4 bases, the J end by 6 bases, with 16 bases between. Germline-derived CDR1 and CDR2 are SGHTA and FQGNSA. The CDR3 length is 14 residues.

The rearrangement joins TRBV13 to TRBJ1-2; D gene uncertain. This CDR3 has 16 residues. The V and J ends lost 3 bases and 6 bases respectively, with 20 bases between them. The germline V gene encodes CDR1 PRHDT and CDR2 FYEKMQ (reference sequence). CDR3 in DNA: TGTGCCAGCAGCTTTAGAACGTCTAGCACAGTCAATGGCTACACCTTC. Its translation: CASSFRTSSTVNGYTF.

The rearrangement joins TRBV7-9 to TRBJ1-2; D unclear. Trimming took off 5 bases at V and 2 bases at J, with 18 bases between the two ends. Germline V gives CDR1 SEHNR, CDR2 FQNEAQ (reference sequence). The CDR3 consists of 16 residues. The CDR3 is CASSTPPVVRNYGYTF. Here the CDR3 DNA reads TGTGCCAGCAGCACCCCCCCTGTTGTGAGGAACTATGGCTACACCTTC.

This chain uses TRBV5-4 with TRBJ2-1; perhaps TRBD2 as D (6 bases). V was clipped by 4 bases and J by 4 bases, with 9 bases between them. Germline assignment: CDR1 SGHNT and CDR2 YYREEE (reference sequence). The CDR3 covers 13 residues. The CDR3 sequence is CASSPAGYNEQFF. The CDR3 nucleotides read TGTGCCAGCAGCCCGGCGGGGTACAATGAGCAGTTCTTC.

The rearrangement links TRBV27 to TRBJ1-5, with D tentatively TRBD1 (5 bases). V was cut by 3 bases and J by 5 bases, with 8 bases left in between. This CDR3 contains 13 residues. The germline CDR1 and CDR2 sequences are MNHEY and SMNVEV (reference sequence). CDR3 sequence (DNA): TGTGCCAGCAGTTTTATAGGGGATCAGCCCCAGCATTTT. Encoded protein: CASSFIGDQPQHF.

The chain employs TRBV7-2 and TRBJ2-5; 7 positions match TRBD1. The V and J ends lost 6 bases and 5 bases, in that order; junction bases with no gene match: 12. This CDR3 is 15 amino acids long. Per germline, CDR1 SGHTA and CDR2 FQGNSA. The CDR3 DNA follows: TGTGCCAGCAGTTCAACGACAACAGGGGTTGAGACCCAGTACTTC. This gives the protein CASSSTTTGVETQYF.

The CDR3 spells CASTNPRDGTYEQYF. The CDR3 bases are TGTGCCAGTACCAACCCCCGGGACGGCACCTACGAGCAGTACTTC. This sequence joins TRBV19 and TRBJ2-7; D may be TRBD1 or TRBD2 (5 bases each). This CDR3 is 15 amino acids long. Germline V gene sequence: CDR1 LNHDA, CDR2 SQIVND (reference sequence). Between the trimmed V and J ends, which lost 7 bases and 2 bases, there was a span of 18 bases.

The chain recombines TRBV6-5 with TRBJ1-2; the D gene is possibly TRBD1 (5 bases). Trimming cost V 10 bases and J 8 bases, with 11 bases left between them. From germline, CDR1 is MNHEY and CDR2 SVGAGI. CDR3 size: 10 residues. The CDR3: CANTRQGYTF. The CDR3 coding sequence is TGTGCCAATACCCGACAGGGCTACACCTTC.

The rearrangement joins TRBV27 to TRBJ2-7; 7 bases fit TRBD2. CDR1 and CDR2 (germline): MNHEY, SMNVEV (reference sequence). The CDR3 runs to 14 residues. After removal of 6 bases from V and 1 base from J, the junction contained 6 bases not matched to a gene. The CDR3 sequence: CASRVFGGSYEQYF. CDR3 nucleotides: TGTGCCAGCAGGGTATTCGGGGGGTCCTACGAGCAGTACTTC.